One TCR beta chain is described in this entry. Its antigen is unknown. No base quality values were provided; no much bigger clone lies one nucleotide off. The sample comes from a study of beta chain features in type 1 diabetes listed by TCRdb under 2018. For the wider study: Mean age, gender distribution, total cell number and subset yield did not differ between patients and healthy donors. A total of 85 million to 110 million sorted cells were examined across all samples, and RNA yield correlated strongly with the number of cells per subset. In the study, TCRB repertoires of sorted circulating CD4+ T cell subsets from recently diagnosed type 1 diabetes patients were compared with those of matched healthy donors. Regulatory and stem cell-like memory subsets were obtained from only 8 patients and roughly 8 healthy donors, while naive and central memory subsets were obtained from all 30 or so donors. Overall study outcomes, separate from this receptor: Because cDNA was sequenced instead of genomic DNA, highly expressing activated cells could be over-represented, though the groups showed no difference in activation or CD3 levels. A moderate but significant shortening of TCRB CDR3 length was observed in type 1 diabetes patients in all four CD4+ subsets. PCR might favor shorter templates, but patient and control samples were amplified and corrected together, so any skew would affect both groups equally. At VDJ recombination sites, patients with type 1 diabetes made fewer insertions and deleted more nucleotides, a pattern implying thymic rearrangement abnormalities. Because small numbers of individuals were included in the HLA sub-analyses, any influence of HLA type on TCRB rearrangement was left unresolved. Naive, central memory and regulatory TCRB repertoires appeared more similar among patients than among healthy donors.

A single peripheral blood draw of roughly 0.11 L on average was collected from each donor into heparinised tubes. A BD FACSAria II and a panel including CD45RO, CCR7, CD25, CD127, CD95 and CD27 were used to sort naive, central memory, regulatory and stem cell-like memory CD4+ T cells. All sorted populations exceeded 95% purity. PBMCs were isolated immediately by Lymphoprep density gradient centrifugation and stained directly without culture. To minimize batch effects, samples were stained and sorted in pairs, one healthy donor with one patient per experiment. The entire isolated RNA was reverse transcribed using the High Capacity cDNA Reverse Transcription Kit, and thus expressed TCRB transcripts were sequenced. Naive, central memory and regulatory T cell samples underwent deep immunoSEQ sequencing, averaging about 3.3 million total reads per sample. After sorted cells were lysed in RLT buffer, RNA was extracted with DNase-treated RNeasy Micro or Mini kits, with the choice depending on cell number. To prevent cross-contamination, each cell subset was processed individually, whereas patient and healthy donor samples were processed jointly. The immunoSEQ multiplex PCR was used to amplify TCRB sequences from cDNA, yielding 87-bp fragments that span the CDR3 region. Sequencing of the amplicons was done on the Illumina HiSeq platform. The study's processing was this. Synthetic template baselines were used to correct PCR bias computationally, reads within Hamming distance 2 were collapsed together, and singletons that could not be merged were discarded. Reads were aligned against IMGT to assign V, D and J genes, CDR3 length and insertions or deletions at six rearrangement sites. Within each subset, clonotype counts were normalized to sorted cell number, after which true diversity and Gini coefficients were computed with the tcR R package. The overlap coefficient, calculated on TCRB nucleotide sequences, was used to measure repertoire sharing. TCRdb obtained this table from immuneACCESS and retained in-frame rearrangements with V and J assigned. These tables miss some clones; where compared with another copy, unresolved V genes account for less than half of the shortfall, and the remainder is unexplained. V, J and clone size reflect that table, while D and trimming were determined from the DNA. The sample table lists fewer than 400,000 clones, about a tenth of them with a count of one. The ten largest clones capture approximately 1% of the sample.

The CDR3 has 15 amino acids, counting the end cysteine and phenylalanine. The kept DNA is CDR3 alone, 45 bases in frame from the first base. According to the germline V gene (reference sequence), CDR1 reads MNHNY and CDR2 reads SVGAGI. Relative to germline, V is missing 3 bases and J is missing 4 bases, with 4 bases of the junction outside any gene match. This receptor was taken from a man aged 25 to 40 with type 1 diabetes. Material for sequencing was central memory CD4+ T cells from blood. Recombination connected TRBV6-6 to TRBJ1-1; a stretch of 11 junction bases matches TRBD1. CDR3 loop: CASSYGQGASTEAFF. In nucleotides, the sequence is TGTGCCAGCAGTTATGGACAGGGGGCAAGCACTGAAGCTTTCTTT.